Presented here are 10 T cell receptor beta chains from one specimen sequenced in a study of PD-L1 blockade in urothelial cancer. Data came from immunoSEQ multiplex PCR; TCRdb stores just in-frame clones and leaves some out. Of 30,000 to 40,000 clones listed, approximately 82% were seen once; the top ten hold approximately 16%. The specimen was PBMCs, collected around atezolizumab (anti-PD-L1) treatment. The source is a man in his 60s with urothelial cancer.

Points on this clone: One end of the junction is discordant with germline, which a read error may explain. V and J are TRBV11-3 and TRBJ2-1; D is ambiguous. The CDR3 sequence is 12 residues long. CDR1 and CDR2 from the germline V gene are SGHNT and YENEEA. CDR3 DNA: TGTGCCAGCAGCTTAGGCTACGATGAGCAGTTCTTC. It translates to CASSLGYDEQFF.

The V gene is TRBV9, the J gene TRBJ1-5, with a tentative D call TRBD1 (5 bases). This CDR3 comprises 14 residues. V was trimmed by 0 bases and J by 4 bases, leaving 8 bases between them. Germline V gene sequence: CDR1 SGDLS, CDR2 YYNGEE. CDR3 sequence reads: CASSVGQKNQPQHF. As DNA, the CDR3 is TGTGCCAGCAGCGTAGGACAGAAGAATCAGCCCCAGCATTTT.

The DNA for the CDR3 is TGTGCCAGCAGCTTCGGACTAGCAGAGTACGATGAGCAGTTCTTC. This sequence encodes CASSFGLAEYDEQFF. V gene TRBV7-9 combines with J gene TRBJ2-1; 8 bases align to TRBD2. There are 15 residues in the CDR3. V lost 3 bases and J lost 8; bases outside the gene matches: 9. CDR1 is SEHNR, CDR2 FQNEAQ, per germline (reference sequence).

The genes are TRBV10-3 and TRBJ1-1; weak D call: TRBD1 (5 bases). This CDR3 has 14 residues. V lost 4 bases to trimming and J lost 0 bases, with 9 bases between them. Looked up from germline, CDR1 is ENHRY and CDR2 is SYGVKD. In nucleotides, the CDR3 is TGTGCCATCAGTGGGGGCATATTGAACACTGAAGCTTTCTTT. It translates to CAISGGILNTEAFF.

The chain uses TRBV28 and TRBJ1-1, with 10 bases matching TRBD1. The CDR3 totals 14 residues. V lost 5 bases and J lost 5; bases outside the gene matches: 5. CDR1 and CDR2 (germline): MDHEN, SYDVKM. The CDR3 nucleotides read TGTGCCAGCAGTCCCCGGACAGGGGGGACTGAAGCTTTCTTT. Its translation: CASSPRTGGTEAFF.

The chain has TRBV19 and TRBJ2-1; D is perhaps TRBD2 (6 bases). Germline loops: CDR1 LNHDA, CDR2 SQIVND (reference sequence). V was pared by 5 bases and J by 0 bases, with 11 bases between. The CDR3 is made up of 15 amino acids. The CDR3 DNA reads as TGTGCCAGTAGTCTTAGCGGTAGCTCCTACAATGAGCAGTTCTTC. As protein: CASSLSGSSYNEQFF.

The chain uses TRBV7-2 and TRBJ2-7; 10 bases agree with TRBD2. Unmatched junction bases numbered 9, after V lost 2 bases and J lost 2 bases. Germline V gene sequence: CDR1 SGHTA, CDR2 FQGNSA. This CDR3 is 17 amino acids long. In DNA, the CDR3 is TGTGCCAGCAGCTTACAGAGCGGGGGGGCCGTCCCCTACGAGCAGTACTTC. It specifies CASSLQSGGAVPYEQYF.

The J gene is TRBJ1-5, the V gene TRBV4-2; 7 positions agree with TRBD1. J lost 0 bases, V lost 5 bases, and 10 bases had no gene match. CDR3 length: 17 amino acids. CDR1 LGHNA and CDR2 YNFKEQ come from the germline V gene. CDR3 sequence (DNA): TGTGCCAGCAGCTTAGGGACAGAACGAGTTAGCAATCAGCCCCAGCATTTT. Protein sequence: CASSLGTERVSNQPQHF.

The V call is TRBV5-4, the J call TRBJ2-7; the match to TRBD2 covers 11 bases. The ends lost 0 bases at V and 4 bases at J; junction bases unmatched: 6. Germline assignment: CDR1 SGHNT and CDR2 YYREEE (reference sequence). The CDR3 is 16 residues long. CDR3 DNA: TGTGCCAGCAGCTTGGGTGGACTAGCGGGCGCATACGAGCAGTACTTC. Translating it yields CASSLGGLAGAYEQYF.

This clone was recorded a few times. The rearrangement uses TRBV6-5 and TRBJ1-2; 8 nucleotides align to TRBD1. V was clipped by 7 bases and J by 10 bases; unmatched bases: 5. The CDR3 sequence is 11 residues long. CDR1 and CDR2 (germline): MNHEY, SVGAGI. The CDR3 DNA reads as TGTGCCAGCATCGACAGGGGTTTCTACACCTTC. Protein sequence: CASIDRGFYTF.